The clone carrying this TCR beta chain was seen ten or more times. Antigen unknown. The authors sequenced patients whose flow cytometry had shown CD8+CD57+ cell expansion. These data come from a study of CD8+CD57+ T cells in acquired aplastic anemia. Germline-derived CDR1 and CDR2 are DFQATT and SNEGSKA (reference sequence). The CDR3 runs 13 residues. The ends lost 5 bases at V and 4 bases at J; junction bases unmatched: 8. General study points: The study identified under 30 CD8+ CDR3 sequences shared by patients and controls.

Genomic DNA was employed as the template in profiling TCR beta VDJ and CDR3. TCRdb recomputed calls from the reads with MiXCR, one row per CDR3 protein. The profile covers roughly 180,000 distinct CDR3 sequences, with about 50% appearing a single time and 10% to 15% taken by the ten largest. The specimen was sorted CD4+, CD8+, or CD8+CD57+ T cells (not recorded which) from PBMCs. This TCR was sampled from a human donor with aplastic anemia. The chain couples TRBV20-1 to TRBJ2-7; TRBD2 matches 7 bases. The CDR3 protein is CSASRGFVYEQYF. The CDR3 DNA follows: TGCAGTGCTTCGCGGGGGTTCGTATACGAGCAGTACTTC.